This T cell receptor beta chain comes out of a study of shared clonotypes between healthy human individuals. Study as a whole: Aged between 18 and 49, the donors were two women and three men. Notes on the study in general: Rarefaction demonstrated incomplete sorted-subset sequencing despite large depth. A limitation of the genetic and exposure-history diversity represented arose from few donors.

Using 200 ng DNA, some 30,000 T cell genomes, the sorted-subset replicate PCRs were run. Produced via immunoSEQ multiplex PCR; TCRdb's table is partial and in-frame only. The table lists fewer than 2.5 million clones, roughly 93% of them singletons. With V trimmed by 4 bases and J by 1 base, 8 bases remained unmatched. There are 15 residues in the CDR3. Germline values: CDR1 SGHKS, CDR2 YYEKEE (reference sequence). Concerning this clone itself: Its antigen is unknown.

Input material: naive CD4+ T cells from PBMCs. Specified subset: CD45RA+ positively selected. The rearrangement links TRBV5-5 to TRBJ2-7; the match to TRBD1 covers 7 bases. The sequence derives from a man aged 18 to 29 in good health. Some clones in this sample may be carry-over from other donors' samples. The CDR3 DNA is TGTGCCAGCAGCGTAGACAGGGCCCAATCCTACGAGCAGTACTTC. It codes for CASSVDRAQSYEQYF.